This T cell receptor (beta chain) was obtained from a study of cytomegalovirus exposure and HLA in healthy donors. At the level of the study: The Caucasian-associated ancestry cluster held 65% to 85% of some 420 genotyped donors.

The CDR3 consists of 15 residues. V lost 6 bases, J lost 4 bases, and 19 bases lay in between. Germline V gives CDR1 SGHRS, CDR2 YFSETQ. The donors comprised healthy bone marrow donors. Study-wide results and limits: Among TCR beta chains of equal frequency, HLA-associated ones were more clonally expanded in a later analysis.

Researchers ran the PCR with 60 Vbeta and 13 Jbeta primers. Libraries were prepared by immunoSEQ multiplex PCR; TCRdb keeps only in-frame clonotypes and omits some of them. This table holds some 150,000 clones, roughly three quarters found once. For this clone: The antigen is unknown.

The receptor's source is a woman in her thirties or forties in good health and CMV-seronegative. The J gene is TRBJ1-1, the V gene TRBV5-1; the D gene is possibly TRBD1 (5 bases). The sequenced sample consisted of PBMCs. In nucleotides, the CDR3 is TGCGCCAGCACGACGGACGCGGGGCCCCTCACTGAAGCTTTCTTT. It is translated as CASTTDAGPLTEAFF.